This record covers a single TCR beta chain. This sample stems from a study of blood T cell repertoires in COVID-19. Cohorts were assigned according to the clinical history that participants reported. CDR3 length equals 13 residues. From germline, CDR1 is SNHLY and CDR2 FYNNEI. V lost 1 base and J 9 bases, leaving 11 bases between the germline ends. Sequenced by immunoSEQ multiplex PCR; TCRdb stores in-frame clones only, minus some. In the table there are hundreds of thousands of clones, nearly 90% of which are singletons. The genes are TRBV2 and TRBJ2-3, with TRBD2 as a possible D gene (5 bases). This receptor was identified in a woman in her 50s who had been exposed to COVID-19. The material sequenced was PBMCs or T cells enriched from blood (not recorded which). The CDR3 nucleotides read TGTGCCAGCAGTGAAGGGCGACTACACACGCAGTATTTT. The encoded protein is CASSEGRLHTQYF.